This is a list of T cell receptor beta chains from one sample in a study of Ad26.COV2.S vaccination and SARS-CoV-2 variants. Sequenced by immunoSEQ multiplex PCR; TCRdb stores in-frame clones only, minus some. Of about 350,000 clones listed, roughly 87% are singletons. Sequenced material: peripheral blood, taken in a trial of Ad26.COV2.S vaccine versus placebo. The receptors were gathered from a person aged 18-65 years who received the Ad26.COV2.S COVID-19 vaccine or a placebo. CDR3s include the opening cysteine and the closing phenylalanine or tryptophan. The D gene is left open where the match is weak. Not all rows give a size; the values are once, few, many and, for expanded clones, a class.

V gene: TRBV18
J gene: TRBJ2-7
clone size: NA
D gene: TRBD2
CDR3 protein: CASSRRGTVTSDEQYF
CDR3 DNA: TGTGCCAGCTCAAGGCGGGGGACGGTAACCTCCGACGAGCAGTACTTC

V gene: TRBV10-3
J gene: TRBJ1-1
clone size: NA
D gene: NA
CDR3 protein: CAISESALTGLGTEAFF
CDR3 DNA: TGTGCCATCAGTGAGTCGGCCTTAACAGGGCTGGGCACTGAAGCTTTCTTT

V gene: TRBV7-9
J gene: TRBJ1-1
clone size: NA
D gene: NA
CDR3 protein: CASSLDWGGLTEAFF
CDR3 DNA: TGTGCCAGCAGCTTAGATTGGGGAGGGTTAACTGAAGCTTTCTTT

V gene: TRBV3-1/TRBV3-2
J gene: TRBJ1-5
clone size: NA
D gene: NA
CDR3 protein: CASSQDSAAVGSQPQHF
CDR3 DNA: TGTGCCAGCAGCCAAGATAGCGCAGCGGTGGGATCTCAGCCCCAGCATTTT

V gene: TRBV14
J gene: TRBJ1-3
clone size: NA
D gene: NA
CDR3 protein: CASSQSGRGNTIYF
CDR3 DNA: TGTGCCAGCAGCCAATCAGGACGTGGAAACACCATATATTTT

V gene: TRBV30
J gene: TRBJ1-1
clone size: NA
D gene: NA
CDR3 protein: CAWTVGGASTEAFF
CDR3 DNA: TGTGCCTGGACTGTGGGGGGGGCGAGCACTGAAGCTTTCTTT

V gene: TRBV12-3/TRBV12-4
J gene: TRBJ1-2
clone size: NA
D gene: NA
CDR3 protein: CASSSGTSDYTF
CDR3 DNA: TGTGCCAGCAGTTCCGGGACATCTGACTACACCTTC

V gene: TRBV5-1
J gene: TRBJ2-1
clone size: NA
D gene: TRBD2
CDR3 protein: CASSPGASGARGEQFF
CDR3 DNA: TGCGCCAGCAGCCCGGGTGCTAGCGGGGCCCGGGGTGAGCAGTTCTTC

V gene: TRBV9
J gene: TRBJ2-3
clone size: NA
D gene: NA
CDR3 protein: CASSVEGHKDTQYF
CDR3 DNA: TGTGCCAGCAGCGTAGAGGGGCATAAAGATACGCAGTATTTT

V gene: TRBV7-2
J gene: TRBJ2-7
clone size: NA
D gene: NA
CDR3 protein: CASTPRTAKSYEQYF
CDR3 DNA: TGTGCCAGCACCCCCCGGACAGCCAAATCCTACGAGCAGTACTTC

V gene: TRBV19
J gene: TRBJ2-5
clone size: NA
D gene: NA
CDR3 protein: CASSIDQSATQYF
CDR3 DNA: TGTGCCAGTAGTATAGATCAAAGCGCGACCCAGTACTTC

V gene: TRBV30
J gene: TRBJ1-3
clone size: few
D gene: NA
CDR3 protein: CAWSSLLSGNTIYF
CDR3 DNA: TGTGCCTGGAGTTCTCTCCTTTCTGGAAACACCATATATTTT

V gene: TRBV29-1
J gene: TRBJ1-1
clone size: NA
D gene: NA
CDR3 protein: CSVDPGGTEAFF
CDR3 DNA: TGCAGCGTTGACCCCGGGGGAACTGAAGCTTTCTTT

V gene: TRBV7-9
J gene: TRBJ2-3
clone size: NA
D gene: TRBD1
CDR3 protein: CASTRSRQGPDTQYF
CDR3 DNA: TGTGCCAGCACCAGATCCCGACAGGGGCCAGATACGCAGTATTTT

V gene: TRBV9
J gene: TRBJ1-6
clone size: NA
D gene: TRBD1
CDR3 protein: CASSPGTGEAHSPLHF
CDR3 DNA: TGTGCCAGCAGCCCCGGGACAGGGGAAGCTCATTCACCCCTCCACTTT

V gene: TRBV7-2
J gene: TRBJ1-1
clone size: NA
D gene: NA
CDR3 protein: CASSFGSSNTEAFF
CDR3 DNA: TGTGCCAGCAGCTTTGGGTCATCGAACACTGAAGCTTTCTTT

V gene: TRBV3-1/TRBV3-2
J gene: TRBJ1-2
clone size: once
D gene: NA
CDR3 protein: CASSRGGDGYTF
CDR3 DNA: TGTGCCAGCAGCCGGGGCGGGGATGGCTACACCTTC

V gene: TRBV7-2
J gene: TRBJ2-3
clone size: NA
D gene: NA
CDR3 protein: CASSLGVGLPTDTQYF
CDR3 DNA: TGTGCCAGCAGCTTAGGCGTCGGGCTCCCCACAGATACGCAGTATTTT

V gene: TRBV5-6
J gene: TRBJ2-2
clone size: once
D gene: NA
CDR3 protein: CASSLVRRANTGELFF
CDR3 DNA: TGTGCCAGCAGCTTGGTCCGGAGAGCGAACACCGGGGAGCTGTTTTTT

V gene: TRBV9
J gene: TRBJ1-2
clone size: NA
D gene: NA
CDR3 protein: CASSVEGAEGYTF
CDR3 DNA: TGTGCCAGCAGCGTAGAAGGGGCGGAAGGCTACACCTTC

V gene: TRBV14
J gene: TRBJ2-7
clone size: NA
D gene: TRBD1
CDR3 protein: CASGQGYEQYF
CDR3 DNA: TGTGCCAGTGGACAGGGATACGAGCAGTACTTC

V gene: TRBV6-4
J gene: TRBJ1-1
clone size: few
D gene: NA
CDR3 protein: CASSGSPGNTEAFF
CDR3 DNA: TGTGCCAGCAGTGGCTCGCCGGGGAACACTGAAGCTTTCTTT

V gene: TRBV4-3
J gene: TRBJ2-7
clone size: NA
D gene: NA
CDR3 protein: CASSQEEPGGSTYEQYF
CDR3 DNA: TGCGCCAGCAGCCAAGAAGAACCAGGTGGTTCGACCTACGAGCAGTACTTC

V gene: TRBV27
J gene: TRBJ2-3
clone size: NA
D gene: NA
CDR3 protein: CASSFMYTQYF
CDR3 DNA: TGTGCCAGCAGTTTTATGTATACGCAGTATTTT

V gene: TRBV30
J gene: TRBJ2-1
clone size: NA
D gene: NA
CDR3 protein: CAWSVQTYNEQFF
CDR3 DNA: TGTGCCTGGAGTGTGCAGACCTACAATGAGCAGTTCTTC

V gene: TRBV7-2
J gene: TRBJ2-1
clone size: NA
D gene: TRBD2
CDR3 protein: CASSFRLAGYYNEQFF
CDR3 DNA: TGTGCCAGCAGCTTTCGACTAGCGGGGTACTACAATGAGCAGTTCTTC

V gene: TRBV11-2
J gene: TRBJ2-7
clone size: NA
D gene: TRBD1
CDR3 protein: CAISRTGSYEQYF
CDR3 DNA: TGTGCCATCTCCCGGACAGGCTCCTACGAGCAGTACTTC

V gene: TRBV6-5
J gene: TRBJ2-2
clone size: NA
D gene: TRBD2
CDR3 protein: CASTRDSGTGELFF
CDR3 DNA: TGTGCCAGCACCCGGGATAGCGGGACCGGGGAGCTGTTTTTT

V gene: TRBV7-9
J gene: TRBJ2-5
clone size: NA
D gene: NA
CDR3 protein: CASSLGGGRVEETQYF
CDR3 DNA: TGTGCCAGCAGCTTAGGGGGCGGCAGAGTGGAAGAGACCCAGTACTTC

V gene: TRBV27
J gene: TRBJ2-2
clone size: NA
D gene: TRBD1
CDR3 protein: CASSATGLLRWELFF
CDR3 DNA: TGTGCCAGCAGTGCGACAGGGCTACTCCGGTGGGAGCTGTTTTTT

V gene: TRBV4-1
J gene: TRBJ2-1
clone size: NA
D gene: NA
CDR3 protein: CASSQDGGLGGYNEQFF
CDR3 DNA: TGCGCCAGCAGCCAAGATGGGGGACTCGGAGGGTACAATGAGCAGTTCTTC

V gene: TRBV30
J gene: TRBJ2-3
clone size: NA
D gene: TRBD2
CDR3 protein: CAWSVRGGRDTQYF
CDR3 DNA: TGTGCCTGGAGTGTACGGGGGGGCCGGGATACGCAGTATTTT

V gene: TRBV30
J gene: TRBJ1-5
clone size: NA
D gene: NA
CDR3 protein: CAWSPTGQPQHF
CDR3 DNA: TGTGCCTGGAGTCCGACCGGACAGCCCCAGCATTTT

V gene: TRBV4-1
J gene: TRBJ1-5
clone size: NA
D gene: NA
CDR3 protein: CASSLGEALGSNQPQHF
CDR3 DNA: TGCGCCAGCAGCCTAGGTGAGGCCTTGGGAAGCAATCAGCCCCAGCATTTT

V gene: TRBV15
J gene: TRBJ2-1
clone size: NA
D gene: NA
CDR3 protein: CATSRAMANEQFF
CDR3 DNA: TGTGCCACCAGCCGAGCGATGGCCAATGAGCAGTTCTTC

V gene: TRBV12-3/TRBV12-4
J gene: TRBJ1-2
clone size: few
D gene: NA
CDR3 protein: CASVRPVGGYTF
CDR3 DNA: TGTGCCAGCGTGCGGCCCGTCGGTGGCTACACCTTC

V gene: TRBV11-3
J gene: TRBJ1-5
clone size: NA
D gene: NA
CDR3 protein: CASSLEVAGQGNQPQHF
CDR3 DNA: TGTGCCAGCAGCTTAGAAGTTGCTGGGCAGGGCAATCAGCCCCAGCATTTT

V gene: TRBV18
J gene: TRBJ2-7
clone size: NA
D gene: NA
CDR3 protein: CASTTFRDPQEQYF
CDR3 DNA: TGTGCCAGCACCACATTCCGGGACCCCCAAGAGCAGTACTTC

V gene: TRBV5-1
J gene: TRBJ2-2
clone size: NA
D gene: NA
CDR3 protein: CASSLGSNTGELFF
CDR3 DNA: TGCGCCAGCAGCTTGGGGTCGAACACCGGGGAGCTGTTTTTT

V gene: TRBV27
J gene: TRBJ1-3
clone size: NA
D gene: TRBD1
CDR3 protein: CASKGTGPGNTIYF
CDR3 DNA: TGTGCCAGCAAAGGGACAGGGCCTGGAAACACCATATATTTT

V gene: TRBV13
J gene: TRBJ2-6
clone size: NA
D gene: NA
CDR3 protein: CASSLRGSGANVLTF
CDR3 DNA: TGTGCCAGCAGCTTAAGGGGCTCTGGGGCCAACGTCCTGACTTTC

V gene: TRBV5-4
J gene: TRBJ2-2
clone size: NA
D gene: TRBD1
CDR3 protein: CASTRQGGTGELFF
CDR3 DNA: TGTGCCAGCACCCGACAGGGGGGAACCGGGGAGCTGTTTTTT